Presented here are 29 T cell receptor beta chains from one specimen sequenced in a study of human T cells and chemical hapten exposure (dated by TCRdb to the early 2020s). Explained via the paper, the time point label denotes: pre-sensitization, week 0. This specimen's treatment or condition label, interpreted: therapeutic diphenylcyclopropenone sensitization with weekly scalp DPC. Libraries were built with RACE. Instrument on record: NextSeq 500. The public reads were reanalyzed by TCRdb: fastp trimming at Q25, MiXCR alignment, in-frame beta chains only. Entries are consolidated by CDR3 protein sequence, retaining the most common genes and DNA. The sample table contains about 98,000 distinct CDR3 sequences; only one count was recorded for approximately 11% of them. Together, the top ten hold more than 2.5% of the sample. Source: whole blood, taken in connection with sensitization to the hapten diphenylcyclopropenone (DPC). Receptors were obtained from an older woman with alopecia areata. Some clones in this sample may be carry-over from other donors' samples.

Many counts were recorded for this clonotype. The chain has TRBV27 and TRBJ2-2; perhaps TRBD2 as D (6 bases). Germline values: CDR1 MNHEY, CDR2 SMNVEV (reference sequence). The CDR3 is 14 residues long. Between the trimmed V and J ends, which lost 5 bases and 6 bases, there was a span of 13 bases. This chain's CDR3 is CASSQEGGAGELFF. In DNA form, the CDR3 reads TGTGCCAGCAGTCAGGAGGGTGGGGCCGGGGAGCTGTTTTTT.

This clonotype was counted many times. This sequence joins TRBV5-8 and TRBJ2-3, with D possibly called TRBD1 or TRBD2 (5 bases each). The V gene lost 0 bases and the J gene lost 0 bases, with 14 bases spanning the gap. This CDR3 is 17 amino acids long. The germline gives CDR1 SGHTS, CDR2 YDEGEE. DNA of the CDR3: TGTGCCAGCAGCTTGGGGGTTATGGGGGACAGCACAGATACGCAGTATTTT. Its translation is CASSLGVMGDSTDTQYF.

This chain links TRBV7-8 with TRBJ1-5, with 8 bases identical to TRBD1. J was trimmed by 5 bases and V by 1 base; bases with no gene match: 1. The CDR3 is 14 residues long. The germline CDR1 and CDR2 sequences are SGHVS and FQNEAQ. The DNA for the CDR3 is TGTGCCAGCAGCTTAGACAGGGGGTATCAGCCCCAGCATTTT. It yields the protein CASSLDRGYQPQHF.

There are a few counts of this clonotype. This chain connects TRBV7-9 to TRBJ2-3; TRBD2 might be the D (5 bases). V lost 1 base and J lost 3, with 14 bases in between. The CDR3 consists of 16 residues. The germline V gene encodes CDR1 SEHNR and CDR2 FQNEAQ (reference sequence). This CDR3 reads CASSLGYSRGTDTQYF. DNA of the CDR3: TGTGCCAGCAGCTTAGGTTATTCTCGAGGGACAGATACGCAGTATTTT.

CDR3 region: CATSRDGTYEQYF. In DNA form, the CDR3 reads TGTGCCACCAGCAGGGACGGGACCTACGAGCAGTACTTC. The gene calls are TRBV15 and TRBJ2-7; weak D call: TRBD2 (5 bases). Between the trimmed V and J ends, which lost 3 bases and 2 bases, there was a span of 8 bases. This CDR3 is built from 13 residues. CDR1 and CDR2 (germline): LNHNV, YYDKDF (reference sequence). Using reference TRBV15 and TRBJ2-7 for the parts outside the CDR3, the full variable domain is DAMVIQNPRYQVTQFGKPVTLSCSQTLNHNVMYWYQQKSSQAPKLLFHYYDKDFNNEADTPDNFQSRRPNTSFCFLDIRSPGLGDTAMYLCATSRDGTYEQYFGPGTRLTVT.

This clonotype was seen repeatedly, ten times or more. The chain uses TRBV7-3 and TRBJ2-3; tentative D call: TRBD2 (6 bases). V was cut by 2 bases and J by 2 bases, with 17 bases left in between. CDR1 SGHTA and CDR2 FQGTGA come from the germline V gene. The CDR3 is 17 amino acids. CDR3 in amino acids: CASSLEGSGASTDTQYF. The CDR3 DNA reads TGTGCCAGCAGCTTAGAAGGTAGCGGAGCCTCCACAGATACGCAGTATTTT.

The J gene is TRBJ2-7, the V gene TRBV11-2; 7 bases align to TRBD1. The CDR3 sequence is 12 residues long. Trimming removed 5 bases from V and 6 bases from J; junction bases left unmatched: 4. Germline CDR1 is SGHAT and CDR2 is FQNNGV. The CDR3 region is CASSGTVREQYF. CDR3 in DNA: TGTGCCAGCAGCGGGACAGTGCGCGAGCAGTACTTC.

On this clonotype: A read error may be the cause here, since a much bigger clone is one base away. The genes are TRBV4-1 and TRBJ2-7; the D gene could be TRBD1 or TRBD2 (5 bases each). The germline V gene has CDR1 MGHRA and CDR2 YSYEKL. The CDR3 is made up of 14 amino acids. DNA of the CDR3: TGCGCCAGCAGCCTGGACGGGGCAGGGTACGAGCATTACTTC. It encodes CASSLDGAGYEHYF.

This clonotype appeared a few times. V is TRBV18 and J is TRBJ1-5; weak D call: TRBD1 (6 bases). The germline V and J ends were trimmed by 1 base and 4 bases, with 14 bases remaining between them. This CDR3 has 16 residues. Germline lookup yields CDR1 KGHSH and CDR2 LQKENI. In DNA, the CDR3 is TGTGCCAGCTCACCACTCCCAGGGGTTTTAAATCAGCCCCAGCATTTT. It codes for CASSPLPGVLNQPQHF.

There are a few counts of this clonotype. The chain carries TRBV7-8 and TRBJ2-1; tentatively, D is TRBD1 (5 bases). Germline CDR1 reads SGHVS; CDR2 reads FQNEAQ. V lost 4 bases and J lost 10, with 8 bases in between. The CDR3 is 11 residues long. CDR3 in DNA: TGTGCCAGCAGCTCCAACAGGGAGCAGTTCTTC. Its protein product is CASSSNREQFF. Looking up the rest from reference TRBV7-8 and TRBJ2-1 gives the full variable domain: GAGVSQSPRYKVAKRGQDVALRCDPISGHVSLFWYQQALGQGPEFLTYFQNEAQLDKSGLPSDRFFAERPEGSVSTLKIQRTQQEDSAVYLCASSSNREQFFGPGTRLTVL.

The sample holds a few counts of this clonotype. V and J are TRBV19 and TRBJ1-5, with a possible D match to TRBD1 (5 bases). The CDR3 length is 15 residues. V gave up 1 base and J gave up 5 bases, with 12 bases separating them. CDR1 LNHDA and CDR2 SQIVND come from the germline V gene (reference sequence). Written as DNA, the CDR3 is TGTGCCAGTAGTATAGTCCTGCAGGGTCATCAGCCCCAGCATTTT. Translation gives CASSIVLQGHQPQHF.

Many counts were recorded for this clonotype. The V and J genes are TRBV12-3 or TRBV12-4 and TRBJ1-1; D is perhaps TRBD1 (5 bases). Trimming pared 7 bases from V and 0 bases from J, leaving 9 bases between. The CDR3 sequence is 13 residues long. The CDR3 here is CASTTTVNTEAFF. CDR3 sequence (DNA): TGTGCCAGCACCACGACAGTGAACACTGAAGCTTTCTTT.

The chain combines TRBV7-9 with TRBJ1-3, with D possibly being TRBD1 (5 bases). The germline gives CDR1 SEHNR, CDR2 FQNEAQ (reference sequence). This CDR3 contains 15 residues. The germline V and J ends were trimmed by 5 bases and 0 bases, with 11 bases remaining between them. The CDR3: CASSPGGGSGNTIYF. The CDR3 nucleotides read TGTGCCAGCAGCCCCGGGGGGGGCTCTGGAAACACCATATATTTT.

This clonotype occurred many times. The V gene is TRBV30, the J gene TRBJ2-7; tentatively, D is TRBD1 or TRBD2 (6 bases each). V was trimmed by 5 bases and J by 5 bases, leaving 19 bases between them. This CDR3 has 14 residues. Germline CDR1 is GTSNPN and CDR2 is SVGIG (reference sequence). Here the CDR3 reads CAWGFRGPRDEQYF. In nucleotides, the CDR3 is TGTGCCTGGGGGTTTCGGGGGCCCCGTGACGAGCAGTACTTC.

This clonotype was detected ten times or more. This chain joins TRBV12-3 or TRBV12-4 and TRBJ1-1; TRBD1 might be the D (5 bases). This CDR3 is built from 14 residues. V gave up 2 bases and J gave up 5 bases, with 12 bases separating them. CDR3 loop: CASSLFGGGTEAFF. Written as DNA, the CDR3 is TGTGCCAGCAGTTTATTCGGTGGGGGGACTGAAGCTTTCTTT.

The sample holds a few counts of this clonotype. This chain joins TRBV19 and TRBJ2-1; perhaps TRBD2 as D (7 bases). V was clipped by 4 bases and J by 2 bases, with 12 bases between them. The V gene's germline CDR1 is LNHDA and CDR2 SQIVND (reference sequence). This CDR3 comprises 15 residues. CDR3 coding DNA: TGTGCCAGTAGTAGAGGGGGACTAACCTACAATGAGCAGTTCTTC. It yields the protein CASSRGGLTYNEQFF.

This clonotype showed up just a few times. This chain joins TRBV6-2 or TRBV6-3 and TRBJ2-3; TRBD2 matches at 12 bases. The germline CDR1 and CDR2 sequences are MNHEY and SVGEGT. This CDR3 region has 15 residues. The junction had 8 bases not matched to a gene; V was cut back by 2 bases and J by 11 bases. The CDR3 nucleotides read TGTGCCAGCAGTTACAGCCTAGCGGGGGGGCCTGTGCAGTATTTT. It translates to CASSYSLAGGPVQYF.

This clonotype was seen at least ten times. The chain is built from TRBV7-9 and TRBJ1-4, with a tentative D call TRBD1 (5 bases). Trimming left V 6 bases short and J 0 bases short, with 14 bases between. The CDR3 is 16 residues long. CDR1 and CDR2 (germline): SEHNR, FQNEAQ (reference sequence). The CDR3, as DNA: TGTGCCAGCAGTCCGTCGCAGGGTGCAACTAATGAAAAACTGTTTTTT. This sequence encodes CASSPSQGATNEKLFF.

The table lists this clonotype with a few counts. V and J are TRBV29-1 and TRBJ1-2; possible D gene TRBD1, 5 bases. Germline CDR1 reads SQVTM; CDR2 reads ANQGSEA. The V end was cut by 5 bases, the J end by 7 bases, with 17 bases between. The CDR3 length is 13 residues. The CDR3 DNA is TGCAGCGTTTCAGGGAGAGGACAAAGTGGCTACACCTTC. Translation: CSVSGRGQSGYTF.

This clonotype was picked up many times. This chain links TRBV11-2 with TRBJ2-5; a possible D gene is TRBD1 (6 bases). Between the trimmed V and J ends, which lost 2 bases and 2 bases, there was a span of 9 bases. The CDR3 runs to 14 residues. CDR1 and CDR2 (germline): SGHAT, FQNNGV. For the CDR3, the DNA is TGTGCCAGCAGCTTAAGGACAGATCAAGAGACCCAGTACTTC. Amino acids: CASSLRTDQETQYF.

This clonotype was observed a single time. The rearrangement uses TRBV29-1 and TRBJ2-2; 12 bases align to TRBD2. Germline values: CDR1 SQVTM, CDR2 ANQGSEA. The CDR3 length is 14 residues. V shed 7 bases, J shed 6 bases, and the junction held 6 bases outside the gene matches. The CDR3 sequence is CSAGLAGIPGELFF. Here the CDR3 DNA reads TGCAGCGCCGGACTAGCGGGGATCCCCGGGGAGCTGTTTTTT.

In its sample, this clonotype was seen many times. This rearrangement joins TRBV12-3 or TRBV12-4 to TRBJ2-3; 11 nucleotides line up with TRBD1. The CDR3 loop spans 12 amino acids. V lost 4 bases, J lost 9 bases, and 0 bases stayed unmatched. CDR3 sequence reads: CASSWDRGTQYF. The CDR3 DNA reads TGTGCCAGCAGTTGGGACAGGGGGACGCAGTATTTT.

This clonotype was observed at least ten times. The genes are TRBV6-6 and TRBJ1-5; D is ambiguous. CDR3 size: 15 residues. Germline-derived CDR1 and CDR2 are MNHNY and SVGAGI (reference sequence). V was trimmed by 0 bases and J by 2 bases, leaving 8 bases between them. Here the CDR3 reads CASSYSVGGNQPQHF. Here the CDR3 DNA reads TGTGCCAGCAGTTACTCTGTCGGGGGCAATCAGCCCCAGCATTTT.

The sample holds a few counts of this clonotype. The V and J genes are TRBV19 and TRBJ2-1; D is uncertain. This CDR3 has 13 residues. Germline V gene data show CDR1 as LNHDA and CDR2 as SQIVND (reference sequence). With 6 bases removed from V and 2 bases from J, the gap between germline ends came to 8 bases. CDR3 in amino acids: CASSSRTYNEQFF. The CDR3 region has the DNA TGTGCCAGTAGCTCCAGGACCTACAATGAGCAGTTCTTC.

A few counts support this clonotype. The chain recombines TRBV24-1 with TRBJ2-1; D not certain. V lost 2 bases, J lost 8 bases, and 9 bases lay in between. The CDR3 extends over 13 amino acids. Germline V CDR1 and CDR2: KGHDR, SFDVKD. The CDR3 here is CATSDSYTHEQFF. CDR3 bases: TGTGCCACCAGTGATTCCTACACCCATGAGCAGTTCTTC.

The chain employs TRBV29-1 and TRBJ2-2; tentatively, D is TRBD1 or TRBD2 (5 bases each). The CDR3 runs 12 residues. Trimming shortened V by 3 bases and J by 6 bases, and 8 bases separated the two germline ends. Germline V gene data show CDR1 as SQVTM and CDR2 as ANQGSEA. CDR3 protein: CSVDRGAGELFF. The CDR3 DNA is TGCAGCGTTGATCGGGGCGCCGGGGAGCTGTTTTTT.

This clonotype showed up many times. The CDR3 loop is CATSATGGSGNEQFF. For the CDR3, the DNA is TGTGCCACCAGCGCCACAGGGGGGTCGGGCAATGAGCAGTTCTTC. The chain joins TRBV24-1 to TRBJ2-1; TRBD1 matches at 8 bases. CDR3 size: 15 residues. Germline loops: CDR1 KGHDR, CDR2 SFDVKD. The V segment lost 7 bases and the J segment 6 bases; nucleotides outside the gene matches: 10.

This clonotype has a count of ten or more. The V call is TRBV18, the J call TRBJ1-5, with 9 nucleotides matching TRBD1. CDR1 is KGHSH, CDR2 LQKENI, per germline. The CDR3 sequence is 16 residues long. Germline trimming cut 3 bases from V and 0 bases from J; bases unmatched to any gene: 3. The CDR3, as DNA: TGTGCCAGCTCACCGGGGACAGGGACTAGCAATCAGCCCCAGCATTTT. Protein product: CASSPGTGTSNQPQHF.

At least ten counts were recorded for this clonotype. V gene TRBV3-1 combines with J gene TRBJ1-3, with D maybe TRBD1 (6 bases). V gave up 0 bases and J gave up 2 bases, with 17 bases separating them. Germline CDR1 and CDR2: LGHDT and YNNKEL (reference sequence). CDR3 length equals 18 residues. The CDR3 DNA sequence: TGTGCCAGCAGCCAAGATGACCCTGGTGGGGGGCCTGGAAACACCATATATTTT. Protein: CASSQDDPGGGPGNTIYF.